This is a list of T cell receptor beta chains from one sample in a study of blood T cell repertoires in COVID-19. Clones were sequenced by immunoSEQ multiplex PCR, and TCRdb holds only the in-frame ones, with some missing. The top ten clones hold roughly 7% of a sample with over 150,000 clones, roughly 87% of them seen once. Material for sequencing was PBMCs or T cells enriched from blood (not recorded which). The source of these receptors is a woman in her fifties or sixties who had recovered from COVID-19. Each CDR3 is given with its conserved first and last residue. A D gene is named only where the DNA matches it firmly. Only some rows state a clone size, as once, few, many or a class for expanded clones.

clone_size,d_call,v_call,j_call,cdr3_nt,cdr3_aa
-,TRBD1,TRBV13,TRBJ1-6,TGTGCCAGCAGCTTAAGACAGGGGAATTCACCCCTCCACTTT,CASSLRQGNSPLHF
-,TRBD1,TRBV19,TRBJ2-5,TGTGCCAGTAGTACTACGACAGGGGGCTTTGAGACCCAGTACTTC,CASSTTTGGFETQYF
-,TRBD1,TRBV9,TRBJ1-4,TGTGCCAGCAGCGTGGGGACAGGGGGCAAGTTAGAACTGTTTTTT,CASSVGTGGKLELFF
-,-,TRBV24-1,TRBJ2-5,TGTGCCACCAGGGGTCCAGGGGTGGAGACCCAGTACTTC,CATRGPGVETQYF
-,TRBD1,TRBV13,TRBJ2-1,TGTGCCAGCGGCTACCGGGACAGGGTCAACAATGAGCAGTTCTTC,CASGYRDRVNNEQFF
-,TRBD1,TRBV15,TRBJ2-7,TGTGCCACCAGCAGAGGGGGAGGACAGGGGTCCTACGAGCAGTACTTC,CATSRGGGQGSYEQYF
once,TRBD2,TRBV18,TRBJ2-3,TGTGCCAGCTCACCTCTGGGACTACCAACCACAGATACGCAGTATTTT,CASSPLGLPTTDTQYF
-,-,TRBV4-2,TRBJ2-1,TGTGCCAGCAGCCAACAACTAGCCCAGAGCTCCTACAATGAGCAGTTCTTC,CASSQQLAQSSYNEQFF
once,TRBD1,TRBV4-3,TRBJ2-2,TGCGCCAGCAGCCAGGAACAGGGGGTTTACACCGGGGAGCTGTTTTTT,CASSQEQGVYTGELFF
once,-,TRBV6-5,TRBJ2-7,TGTGCCGGCCAGGGCGGGATACGCGACGAGCAGTACTTC,CAGQGGIRDEQYF
-,-,TRBV3-1/TRBV3-2,TRBJ1-2,TGTGCCAGCAGCCAAGAGGACAGATCTAACTATGGCTACACCTTC,CASSQEDRSNYGYTF
-,-,TRBV12-5,TRBJ1-1,TGTGCTAGTGGTAACAGGGTCGGTAACACTGAAGCTTTCTTT,CASGNRVGNTEAFF
-,TRBD1,TRBV7-8,TRBJ1-6,TGTGCCAGCAGCCAGGGACAGGGAGGTCTATCCCTCCACTTT,CASSQGQGGLSLHF
-,-,TRBV5-1,TRBJ1-3,TGCGCCAGCAGCTTGGCCGAGGGTTCTGGAAACACCATATATTTT,CASSLAEGSGNTIYF
-,-,TRBV19,TRBJ1-2,TGTGCCAGTAGTACCGGGGACAAGACCTATGGCTACACCTTC,CASSTGDKTYGYTF
-,TRBD1,TRBV2,TRBJ1-1,TGTGCCAGCAGGGGGAGGATAGGACAGGGTTCACGTAAGAACACTGAAGCTTTCTTT,CASRGRIGQGSRKNTEAFF
-,TRBD1,TRBV19,TRBJ1-4,TGTGCCAGCGCCGACAGGGGGAATGAAAAACTGTTTTTT,CASADRGNEKLFF
-,TRBD1,TRBV4-1,TRBJ1-2,TGCGCCAGCAGCCAAGTCGGACAGGGGACTAACTATGGCTACACCTTC,CASSQVGQGTNYGYTF
-,-,TRBV4-2,TRBJ1-2,TGTGCCAGCAGCCTAACAGAATATGGCTACACCTTC,CASSLTEYGYTF
-,-,TRBV5-1,TRBJ1-1,TGCGCCAGCAGCTTGGCTAGTCGTCTTTCTGGAGCTTTCTTT,CASSLASRLSGAFF
-,-,TRBV6-2/TRBV6-3,TRBJ2-1,TGTGCCAGCAGCCCTTTATGGAGGGCCGCGAATGAGCAGTTCTTC,CASSPLWRAANEQFF
-,TRBD2,TRBV7-8,TRBJ2-1,TGTGCCAGCAGCTTAGTTTGGCGGGAGCGGCACAATGAGCAGTTCTTC,CASSLVWRERHNEQFF
-,-,TRBV18,TRBJ1-2,TGTGCCAGCTCGCACGAACAGGGTGCCTATGGCTACACCTTC,CASSHEQGAYGYTF
-,TRBD1,TRBV5-1,TRBJ2-1,TGCGCCAGCAGCTGGGGAGACAGGGGGCTAAACAATGAGCAGTTCTTC,CASSWGDRGLNNEQFF
once,TRBD2,TRBV11-2,TRBJ2-5,TGTGCCAGCAGCTTAGGGACGGGGCTAGCGGGAGTCGGAGAGACCCAGTACTTC,CASSLGTGLAGVGETQYF
once,-,TRBV6-1,TRBJ2-7,TGTGCCAGCAGTGATAAAGACAGGCTCTCCTACGAGCAGTACTTC,CASSDKDRLSYEQYF
-,-,TRBV7-9,TRBJ1-6,TGTGCCAGCAGCTTAGCGGTACAGGGCTCACCCCTCCACTTT,CASSLAVQGSPLHF
once,TRBD1,TRBV18,TRBJ1-3,TGTGCCAGCTCACCGGACAGGGGGCCTGGAAACACCATATATTTT,CASSPDRGPGNTIYF
-,-,TRBV19,TRBJ2-1,TGTGCCAGTAGTATAGCACCAGGGGAACGGCAGTTCTTC,CASSIAPGERQFF
-,-,TRBV14,TRBJ2-5,TGTGCCAGCAGCCAGTTGGGGGGGCTCCAAGAGACCCAGTACTTC,CASSQLGGLQETQYF
-,-,TRBV19,TRBJ1-1,TGTGCCAGTCGTTGGGAGGACACTGAAGCTTTCTTT,CASRWEDTEAFF
-,TRBD2,TRBV30,TRBJ2-1,TGTGCCTGGAGTCTAACTAGCGGGAGGTATGAGCAGTTCTTC,CAWSLTSGRYEQFF
-,TRBD1,TRBV5-1,TRBJ1-4,TGCGCCAGCAGCCCCAGGGGGGCAACTAATGAAAAACTGTTTTTT,CASSPRGATNEKLFF
-,TRBD1,TRBV19,TRBJ2-7,TGTGCCAGTAGTATAGATGTAGGACAGGGGAACGTCTACGAGCAGTACTTC,CASSIDVGQGNVYEQYF
-,-,TRBV10-3,TRBJ2-7,TGTGCCATTTCCACTAGACTGTACGAGCAGTACTTC,CAISTRLYEQYF
-,TRBD1,TRBV19,TRBJ1-5,TGTGCCAGTAGTATAGGGGGGACAGGGGATCAGCCCCAGCATTTT,CASSIGGTGDQPQHF
once,-,TRBV6-6,TRBJ1-3,TGTGCCAGCTCCCCCCTCGGGGGACCTGGAAACACCATATATTTT,CASSPLGGPGNTIYF
-,TRBD2,TRBV6-4,TRBJ2-2,TGTGCCAGCAGTGACTCTGCGGGAGAACACGGGGAGCTGTTTTTT,CASSDSAGEHGELFF
-,-,TRBV20-1,TRBJ1-1,TGCAGTGTGCGGGGGAACACTGAAGCTTTCTTT,CSVRGNTEAFF
-,-,TRBV28,TRBJ2-7,TGTGCCAGCAGTTTAACGCGCGCCTCCTACGAGCAGTACTTC,CASSLTRASYEQYF
-,-,TRBV5-1,TRBJ1-2,TGCGCCAGCAGCTTCATCGGGACTCCTAGGTATGGCTACACCTTC,CASSFIGTPRYGYTF
-,TRBD1,TRBV11-2,TRBJ1-4,TGTGCCAGCACCAGGGGGACTGTCCCTAATGAAAAACTGTTTTTT,CASTRGTVPNEKLFF
-,-,TRBV5-5,TRBJ2-3,TGTGCCAGCAGCTTGGAACGGGATACGCAGTATTTT,CASSLERDTQYF
-,TRBD1,TRBV5-1,TRBJ1-2,TGCGCCAGCAGCCCCGGGACAGGGGTAGGCTATGGCTACACCTTC,CASSPGTGVGYGYTF
-,-,TRBV7-2,TRBJ1-5,TGTGCCAGCAGCTTATCAGGGTTTCGGCAGCCCCAGCATTTT,CASSLSGFRQPQHF